These 2 T cell receptor beta chains were sequenced from one sample in a study of cytomegalovirus exposure and HLA in healthy donors. The data were produced by immunoSEQ multiplex PCR, yet TCRdb's version contains in-frame clones alone and is incomplete. The sample lists 20,000 to 25,000 clones, 97% seen once, with 10% in the top ten. The sequencing sample was made of PBMCs. The receptors originated from a man aged 30-40 years in good health and CMV-seropositive.

The CDR3 loop is CASSDFTSGRGETQYF. For the CDR3, the DNA is TGCGCCAGCAGTGATTTTACTAGCGGGAGAGGTGAGACCCAGTACTTC. The rearrangement joins TRBV10-2 to TRBJ2-5, with 11 bases identical to TRBD2. J was trimmed by 5 bases and V by 3 bases; bases with no gene match: 8. The CDR3 contains 16 residues. CDR1 is WSHSY, CDR2 SAAADI, per germline.

This clone is a singleton in its sample. The genes are TRBV5-4 and TRBJ1-2; the match to TRBD1 covers 7 bases. With 4 bases clipped from V and 2 bases from J, the junction kept 2 bases outside the gene matches. Germline V gene sequence: CDR1 SGHNT, CDR2 YYREEE (reference sequence). The CDR3 is 13 residues long. The chain's CDR3 is CASSGTVNYGYTF. The CDR3 DNA sequence: TGTGCCAGCAGCGGGACAGTAAACTATGGCTACACCTTC.